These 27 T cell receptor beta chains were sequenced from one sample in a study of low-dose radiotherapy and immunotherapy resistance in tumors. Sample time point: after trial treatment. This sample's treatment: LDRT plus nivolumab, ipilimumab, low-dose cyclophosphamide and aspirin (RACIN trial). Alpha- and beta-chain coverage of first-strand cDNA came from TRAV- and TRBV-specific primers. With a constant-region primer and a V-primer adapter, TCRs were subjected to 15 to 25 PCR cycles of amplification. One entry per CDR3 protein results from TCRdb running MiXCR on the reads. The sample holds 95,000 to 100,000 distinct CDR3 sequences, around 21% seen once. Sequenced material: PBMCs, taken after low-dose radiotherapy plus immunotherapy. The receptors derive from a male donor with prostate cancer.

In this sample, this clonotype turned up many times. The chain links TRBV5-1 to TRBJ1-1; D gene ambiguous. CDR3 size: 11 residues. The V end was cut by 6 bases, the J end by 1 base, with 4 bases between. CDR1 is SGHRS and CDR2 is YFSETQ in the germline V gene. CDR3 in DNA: TGCGCCAGCACAGAGAACACTGAAGCTTTCTTT. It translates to CASTENTEAFF.

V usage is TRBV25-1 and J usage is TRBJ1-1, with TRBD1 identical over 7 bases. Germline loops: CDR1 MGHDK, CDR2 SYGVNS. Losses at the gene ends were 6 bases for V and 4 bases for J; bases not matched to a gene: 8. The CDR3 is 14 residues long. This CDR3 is CASRRQGLGTEAFF. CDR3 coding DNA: TGTGCCAGCAGACGACAGGGATTGGGCACTGAAGCTTTCTTT.

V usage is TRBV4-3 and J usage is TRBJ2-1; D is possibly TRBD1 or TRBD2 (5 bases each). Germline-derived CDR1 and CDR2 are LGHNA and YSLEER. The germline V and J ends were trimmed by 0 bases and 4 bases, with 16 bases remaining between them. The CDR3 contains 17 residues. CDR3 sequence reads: CASSQEVRDPGYNEQFF. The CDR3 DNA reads TGCGCCAGCAGCCAAGAAGTCAGGGACCCGGGGTACAATGAGCAGTTCTTC.

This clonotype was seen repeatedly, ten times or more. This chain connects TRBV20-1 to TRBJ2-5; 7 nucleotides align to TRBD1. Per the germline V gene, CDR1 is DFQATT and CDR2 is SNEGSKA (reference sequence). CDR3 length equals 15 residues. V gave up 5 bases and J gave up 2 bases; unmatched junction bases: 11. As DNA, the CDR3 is TGCAGTGCTCGCCATCCGGGACAGACACAAGAGACCCAGTACTTC. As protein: CSARHPGQTQETQYF.

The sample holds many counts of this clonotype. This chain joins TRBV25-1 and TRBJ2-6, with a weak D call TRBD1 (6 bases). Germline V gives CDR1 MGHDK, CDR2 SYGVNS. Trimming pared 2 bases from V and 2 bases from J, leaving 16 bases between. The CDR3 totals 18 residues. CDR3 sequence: CASSELLSGTTGANVLTF. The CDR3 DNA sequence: TGTGCCAGCAGTGAACTACTATCCGGGACAACTGGGGCCAACGTCCTGACTTTC.

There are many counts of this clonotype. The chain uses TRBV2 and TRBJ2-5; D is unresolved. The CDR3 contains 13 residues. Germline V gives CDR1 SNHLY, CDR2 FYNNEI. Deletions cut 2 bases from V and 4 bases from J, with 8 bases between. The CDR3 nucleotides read TGTGCCAGCAGTGAATCCCCCTTAGAGACCCAGTACTTC. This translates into CASSESPLETQYF.

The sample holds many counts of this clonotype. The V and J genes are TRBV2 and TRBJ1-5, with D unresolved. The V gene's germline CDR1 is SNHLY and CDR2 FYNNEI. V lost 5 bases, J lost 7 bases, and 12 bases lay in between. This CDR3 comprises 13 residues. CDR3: CASSRLESQPQHF. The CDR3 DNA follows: TGTGCCAGCAGTCGACTCGAAAGCCAGCCCCAGCATTTT.

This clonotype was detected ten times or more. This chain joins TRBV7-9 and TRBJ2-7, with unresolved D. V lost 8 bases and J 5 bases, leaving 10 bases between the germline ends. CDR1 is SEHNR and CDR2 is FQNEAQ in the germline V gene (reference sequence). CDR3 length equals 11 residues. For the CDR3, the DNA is TGTGCCAGCGGCACCATGGACGAGCAGTACTTC. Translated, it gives CASGTMDEQYF. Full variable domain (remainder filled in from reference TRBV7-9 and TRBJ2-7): DTGVSQNPRHKITKRGQNVTFRCDPISEHNRLYWYRQTLGQGPEFLTYFQNEAQLEKSRLLSDRFSAERPKGSFSTLEIQRTEQGDSAMYLCASGTMDEQYFGPGTRLTVT.

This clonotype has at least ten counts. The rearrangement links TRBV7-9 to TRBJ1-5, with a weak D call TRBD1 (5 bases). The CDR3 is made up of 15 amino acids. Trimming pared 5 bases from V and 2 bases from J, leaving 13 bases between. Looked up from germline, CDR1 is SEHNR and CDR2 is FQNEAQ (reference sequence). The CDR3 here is CASSAGSRGNQPQHF. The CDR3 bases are TGTGCCAGCAGCGCGGGGTCCAGGGGCAATCAGCCCCAGCATTTT.

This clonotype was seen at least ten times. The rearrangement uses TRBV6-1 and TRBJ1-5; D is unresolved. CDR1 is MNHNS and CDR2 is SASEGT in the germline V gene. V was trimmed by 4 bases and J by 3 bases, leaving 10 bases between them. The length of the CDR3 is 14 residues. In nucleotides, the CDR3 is TGTGCCAGCAGTGGGAGTCGGAACAATCAGCCCCAGCATTTT. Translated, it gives CASSGSRNNQPQHF.

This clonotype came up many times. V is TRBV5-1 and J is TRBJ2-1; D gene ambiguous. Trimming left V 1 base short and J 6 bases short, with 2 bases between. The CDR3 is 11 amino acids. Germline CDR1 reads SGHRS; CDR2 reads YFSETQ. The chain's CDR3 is CASSLINEQFF. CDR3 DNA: TGCGCCAGCAGCTTGATCAATGAGCAGTTCTTC.

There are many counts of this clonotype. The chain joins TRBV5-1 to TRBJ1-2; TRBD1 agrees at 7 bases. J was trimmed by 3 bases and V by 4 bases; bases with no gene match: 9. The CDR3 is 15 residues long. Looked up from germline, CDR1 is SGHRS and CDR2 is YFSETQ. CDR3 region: CASSDGQEAYYGYTF. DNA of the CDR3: TGCGCCAGCAGCGACGGACAGGAGGCTTACTATGGCTACACCTTC.

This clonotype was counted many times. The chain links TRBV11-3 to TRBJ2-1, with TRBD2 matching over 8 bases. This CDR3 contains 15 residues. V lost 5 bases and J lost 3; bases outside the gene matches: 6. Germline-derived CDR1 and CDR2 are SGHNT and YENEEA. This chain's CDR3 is CASSRGGTVYNEQFF. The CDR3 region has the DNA TGTGCCAGCAGCCGCGGGGGGACCGTCTACAATGAGCAGTTCTTC.

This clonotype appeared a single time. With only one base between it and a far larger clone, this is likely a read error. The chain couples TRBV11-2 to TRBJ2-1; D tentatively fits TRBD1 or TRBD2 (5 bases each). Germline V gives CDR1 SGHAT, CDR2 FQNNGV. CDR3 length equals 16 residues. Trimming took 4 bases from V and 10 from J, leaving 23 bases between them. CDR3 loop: CASSSIRGGGAYEQFF. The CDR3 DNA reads TGTGCCAGCAGCTCCATCCGGGGCGGTGGAGCCTACGAGCAGTTCTTC.

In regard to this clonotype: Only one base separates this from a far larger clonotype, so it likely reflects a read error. This chain's CDR3 is CASSYDNRGYGYTF. CDR3 nucleotide sequence: TGTGCCAGCAGTTACGACAACAGGGGATATGGCTACACCTTC. The V and J genes are TRBV6-1 and TRBJ1-2, with 7 bases lining up with TRBD1. Germline CDR1 MNHNS, CDR2 SASEGT. J gave up 5 bases and V 5 bases, and 8 bases lay outside the gene matches. CDR3 length: 14 amino acids.

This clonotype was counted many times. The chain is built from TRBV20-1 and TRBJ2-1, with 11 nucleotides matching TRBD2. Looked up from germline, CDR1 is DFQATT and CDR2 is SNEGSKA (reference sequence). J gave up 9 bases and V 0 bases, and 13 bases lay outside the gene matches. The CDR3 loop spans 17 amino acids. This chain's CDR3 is CSARDSRNSGGVGEQFF. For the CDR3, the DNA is TGCAGTGCTAGAGATTCCCGTAATAGCGGGGGGGTCGGTGAGCAGTTCTTC.

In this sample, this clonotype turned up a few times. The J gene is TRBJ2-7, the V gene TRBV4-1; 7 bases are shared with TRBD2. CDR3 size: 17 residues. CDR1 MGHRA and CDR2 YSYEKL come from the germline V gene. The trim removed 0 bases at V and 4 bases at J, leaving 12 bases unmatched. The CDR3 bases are TGCGCCAGCAGCCAAGAAGGGGCTAGCGGACCAGGGTACGAGCAGTACTTC. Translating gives CASSQEGASGPGYEQYF.

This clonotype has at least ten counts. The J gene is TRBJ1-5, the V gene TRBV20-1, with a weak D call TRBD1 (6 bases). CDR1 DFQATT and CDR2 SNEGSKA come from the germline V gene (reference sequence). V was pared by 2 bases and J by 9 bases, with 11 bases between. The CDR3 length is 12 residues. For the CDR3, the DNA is TGCAGTGCTAGAATAGGGGGGGGGCCCCAGCATTTT. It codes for CSARIGGGPQHF.

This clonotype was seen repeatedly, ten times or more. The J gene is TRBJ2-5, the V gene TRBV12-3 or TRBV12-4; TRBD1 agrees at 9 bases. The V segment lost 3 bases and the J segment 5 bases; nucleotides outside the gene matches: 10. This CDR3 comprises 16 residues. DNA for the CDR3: TGTGCCAGCAGTTTCCTCCCGGGACAGGGTGGGGAGACCCAGTACTTC. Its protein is CASSFLPGQGGETQYF.

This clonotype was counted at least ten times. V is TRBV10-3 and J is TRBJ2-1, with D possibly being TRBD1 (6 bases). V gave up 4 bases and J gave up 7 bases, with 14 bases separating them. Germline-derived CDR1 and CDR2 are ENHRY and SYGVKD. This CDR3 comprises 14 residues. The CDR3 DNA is TGTGCCATCAGTGTTTCAGGGGCCCGTAATGAGCAGTTCTTC. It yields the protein CAISVSGARNEQFF.

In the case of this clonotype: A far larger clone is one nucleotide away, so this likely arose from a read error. As DNA, the CDR3 is TGTGCCAGCGGCTTGGCTGGTCAGGGGGGTGAGCAGTTCTTC. Translation gives CASGLAGQGGEQFF. The chain joins TRBV5-4 to TRBJ2-1; perhaps TRBD1 as D (7 bases). The germline CDR1 and CDR2 sequences are SGHNT and YYREEE (reference sequence). The CDR3 sequence is 14 residues long.

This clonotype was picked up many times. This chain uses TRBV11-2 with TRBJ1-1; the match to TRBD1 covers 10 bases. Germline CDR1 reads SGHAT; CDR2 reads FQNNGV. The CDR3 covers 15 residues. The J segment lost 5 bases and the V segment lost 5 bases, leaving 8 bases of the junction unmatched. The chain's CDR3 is CASSPRTGGQTEAFF. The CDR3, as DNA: TGTGCCAGCAGCCCAAGGACAGGGGGGCAAACTGAAGCTTTCTTT.

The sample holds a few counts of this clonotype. CDR3 sequence (DNA): TGTGCCAGCAGCCAAGTTCAGGAGACCCAGTACTTC. This gives the protein CASSQVQETQYF. The V gene is TRBV3-1, the J gene TRBJ2-5; unclear D gene. CDR3 length equals 12 residues. Germline V gene lookup returns CDR1 LGHDT and CDR2 YNNKEL (reference sequence). V gave up 1 base and J gave up 5 bases, with 5 bases separating them.

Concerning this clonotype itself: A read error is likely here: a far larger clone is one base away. This CDR3 is CAGIEGGGNQPQHF. In nucleotides, the CDR3 is TGTGCCGGCATCGAAGGCGGAGGCAATCAGCCCCAGCATTTT. This chain connects TRBV6-5 to TRBJ1-5; D is uncertain. Per the germline V gene, CDR1 is MNHEY and CDR2 is SVGAGI. V dropped 11 bases and J dropped 2 bases, with 16 bases sitting between them. The CDR3 has 14 residues.

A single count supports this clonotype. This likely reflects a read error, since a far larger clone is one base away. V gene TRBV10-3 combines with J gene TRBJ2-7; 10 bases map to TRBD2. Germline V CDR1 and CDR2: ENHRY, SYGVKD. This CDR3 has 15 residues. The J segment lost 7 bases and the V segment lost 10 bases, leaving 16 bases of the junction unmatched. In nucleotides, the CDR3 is TGTGCCACCACCCCCGCTAGCGGGGGCAACAATGAGCAGTACTTC. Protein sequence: CATTPASGGNNEQYF.

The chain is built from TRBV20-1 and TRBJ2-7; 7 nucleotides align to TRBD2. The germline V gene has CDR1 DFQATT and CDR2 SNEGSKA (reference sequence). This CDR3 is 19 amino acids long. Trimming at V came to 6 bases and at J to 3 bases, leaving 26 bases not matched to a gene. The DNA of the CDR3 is TGCAGTGCCAAGAACTTCGGAAGAAACGACTACCTAGCGGACTACGAGCAGTACTTC. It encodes CSAKNFGRNDYLADYEQYF.

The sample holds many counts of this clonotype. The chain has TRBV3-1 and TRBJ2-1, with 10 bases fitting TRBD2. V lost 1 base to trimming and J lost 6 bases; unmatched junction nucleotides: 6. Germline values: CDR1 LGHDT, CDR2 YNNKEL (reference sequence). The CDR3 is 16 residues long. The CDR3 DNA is TGTGCCAGCAGCCAAGTTTCGAGCGGGGGGGCCAATGAGCAGTTCTTC. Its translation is CASSQVSSGGANEQFF.